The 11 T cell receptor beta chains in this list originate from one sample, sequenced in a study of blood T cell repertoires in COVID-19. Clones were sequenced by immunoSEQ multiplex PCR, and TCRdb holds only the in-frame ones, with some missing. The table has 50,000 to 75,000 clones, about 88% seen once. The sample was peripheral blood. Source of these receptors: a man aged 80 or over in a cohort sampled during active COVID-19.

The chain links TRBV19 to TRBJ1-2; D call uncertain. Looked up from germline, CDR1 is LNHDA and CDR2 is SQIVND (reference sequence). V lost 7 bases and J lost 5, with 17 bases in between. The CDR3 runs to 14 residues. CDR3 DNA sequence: TGTGCCAGTAACCCTACGAGGTCCCTTTATGGCTACACCTTC. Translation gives CASNPTRSLYGYTF. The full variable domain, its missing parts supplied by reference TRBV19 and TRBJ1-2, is DGGITQSPKYLFRKEGQNVTLSCEQNLNHDAMYWYRQDPGQGLRLIYYSQIVNDFQKGDIAEGYSVSREKKESFPLTVTSAQKNPTAFYLCASNPTRSLYGYTFGSGTRLTVV.

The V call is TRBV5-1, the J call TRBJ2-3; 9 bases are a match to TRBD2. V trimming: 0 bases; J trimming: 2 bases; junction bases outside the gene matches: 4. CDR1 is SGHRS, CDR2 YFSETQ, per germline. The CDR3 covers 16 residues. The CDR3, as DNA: TGCGCCAGCAGCTTGGAAGCGGGAGGTTACACAGATACGCAGTATTTT. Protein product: CASSLEAGGYTDTQYF.

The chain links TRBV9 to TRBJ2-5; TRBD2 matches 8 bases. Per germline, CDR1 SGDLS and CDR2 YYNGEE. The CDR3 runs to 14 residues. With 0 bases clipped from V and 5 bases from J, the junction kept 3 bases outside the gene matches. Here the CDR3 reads CASSVGGGQETQYF. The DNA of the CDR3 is TGTGCCAGCAGCGTAGGCGGGGGGCAGGAGACCCAGTACTTC.

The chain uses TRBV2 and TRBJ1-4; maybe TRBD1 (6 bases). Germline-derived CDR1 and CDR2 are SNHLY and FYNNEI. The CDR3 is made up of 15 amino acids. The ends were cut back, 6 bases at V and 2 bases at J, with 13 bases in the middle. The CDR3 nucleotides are TGTGCCAGCAGCCCTACAGGGTCGACTAATGAAAAACTGTTTTTT. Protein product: CASSPTGSTNEKLFF.

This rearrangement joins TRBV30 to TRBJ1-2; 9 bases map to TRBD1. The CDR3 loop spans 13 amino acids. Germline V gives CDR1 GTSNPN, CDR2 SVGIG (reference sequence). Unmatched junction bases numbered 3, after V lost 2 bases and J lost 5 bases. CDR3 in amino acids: CAWSSGQGYGYTF. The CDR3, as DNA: TGTGCCTGGAGTAGCGGACAGGGGTATGGCTACACCTTC.

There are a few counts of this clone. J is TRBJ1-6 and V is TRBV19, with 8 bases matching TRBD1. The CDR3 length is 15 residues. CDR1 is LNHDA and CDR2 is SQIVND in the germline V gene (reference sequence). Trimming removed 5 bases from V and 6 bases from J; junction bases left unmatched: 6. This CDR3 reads CASSPLGQGNSPLHF. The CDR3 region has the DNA TGTGCCAGTAGTCCCCTAGGACAGGGTAATTCACCCCTCCACTTT.

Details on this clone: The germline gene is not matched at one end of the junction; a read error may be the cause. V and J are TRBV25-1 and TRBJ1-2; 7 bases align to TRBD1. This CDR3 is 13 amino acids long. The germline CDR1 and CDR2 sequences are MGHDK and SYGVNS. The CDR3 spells CASSGTGHLRLSF. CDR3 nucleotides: TGTGCCAGCAGTGGGACAGGACACCTCAGACTATCCTTC.

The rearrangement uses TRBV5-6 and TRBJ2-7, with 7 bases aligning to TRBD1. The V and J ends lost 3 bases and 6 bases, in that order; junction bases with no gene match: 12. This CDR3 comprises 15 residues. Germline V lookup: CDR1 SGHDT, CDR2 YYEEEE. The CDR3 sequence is CASSWKQGYNSEQYF. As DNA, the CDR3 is TGTGCCAGCAGCTGGAAACAGGGGTACAACAGCGAGCAGTACTTC. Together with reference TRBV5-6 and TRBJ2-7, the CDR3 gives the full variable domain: DAGVTQSPTHLIKTRGQQVTLRCSPKSGHDTVSWYQQALGQGPQFIFQYYEEEERQRGNFPDRFSGHQFPNYSSELNVNALLLGDSALYLCASSWKQGYNSEQYFGPGTRLTVT.

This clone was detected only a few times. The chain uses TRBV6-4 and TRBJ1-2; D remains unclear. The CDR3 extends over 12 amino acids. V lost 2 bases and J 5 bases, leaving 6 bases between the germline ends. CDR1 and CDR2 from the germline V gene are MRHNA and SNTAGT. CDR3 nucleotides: TGTGCCAGCAGTGACGGCAGTTATGGCTACACCTTC. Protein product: CASSDGSYGYTF.

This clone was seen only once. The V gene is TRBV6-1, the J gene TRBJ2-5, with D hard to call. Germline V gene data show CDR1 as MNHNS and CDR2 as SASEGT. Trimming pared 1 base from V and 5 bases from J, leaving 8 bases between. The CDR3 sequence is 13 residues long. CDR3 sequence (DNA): TGTGCCAGCAGTGAAGTCACCCAGGAGACCCAGTACTTC. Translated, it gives CASSEVTQETQYF.

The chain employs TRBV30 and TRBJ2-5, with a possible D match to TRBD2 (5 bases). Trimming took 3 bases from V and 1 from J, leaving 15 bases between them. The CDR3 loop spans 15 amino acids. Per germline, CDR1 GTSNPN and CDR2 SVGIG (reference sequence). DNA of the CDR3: TGTGCCTGGAGACCTCGAAGGGAGATCCAAGAGACCCAGTACTTC. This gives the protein CAWRPRREIQETQYF.